This T cell receptor (beta chain) was sequenced for a study of control samples from healthy donors and cancer patients. The repertoire was sequenced with immunoSEQ multiplex PCR; TCRdb's copy has only in-frame clones and lacks some. Seen here are 120,000 or so clones, 70% to 90% observed once, and the top ten hold roughly 2.8%. This CDR3 has 13 residues. Germline V gene lookup returns CDR1 SGHRS and CDR2 YFSETQ. The V end lost 0 bases, the J end lost 8 bases, and 8 bases lay between the germline ends. This chain connects TRBV5-1 to TRBJ1-4; D gene uncertain. Sequenced: blood. The source of this sequence is a man aged 55 to 70 in good health. The CDR3 sequence is CASSLGIGEKLFF. The DNA of the CDR3 is TGCGCCAGCAGCTTGGGTATTGGCGAAAAACTGTTTTTT.